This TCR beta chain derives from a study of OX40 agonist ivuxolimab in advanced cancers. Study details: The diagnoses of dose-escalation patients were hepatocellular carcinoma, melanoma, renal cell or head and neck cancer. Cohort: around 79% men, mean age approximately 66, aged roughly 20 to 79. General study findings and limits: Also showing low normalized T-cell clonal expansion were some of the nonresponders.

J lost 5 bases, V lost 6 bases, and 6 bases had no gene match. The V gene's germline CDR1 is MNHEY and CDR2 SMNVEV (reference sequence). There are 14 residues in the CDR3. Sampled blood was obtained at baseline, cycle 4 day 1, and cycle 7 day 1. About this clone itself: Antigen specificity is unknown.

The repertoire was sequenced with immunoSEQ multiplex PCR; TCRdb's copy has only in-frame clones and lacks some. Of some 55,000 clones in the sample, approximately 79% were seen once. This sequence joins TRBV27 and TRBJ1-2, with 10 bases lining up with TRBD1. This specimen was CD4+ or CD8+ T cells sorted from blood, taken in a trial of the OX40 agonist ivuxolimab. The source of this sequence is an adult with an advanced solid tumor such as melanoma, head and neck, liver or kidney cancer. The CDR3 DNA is TGTGCCAGCAGGAGGACAGGGGGAGGTTATGGCTACACCTTC. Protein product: CASRRTGGGYGYTF.